Following are 4 T cell receptor beta chains from one sample sequenced in a study of T cells in Graves' hyperthyroidism and ophthalmopathy. Amplified regions were TCR beta CDR3 sequences from RNA transcripts. A first-round RT-PCR of the TCR CDR3 used the HTBI primer set. TCRdb called the multiplex PCR reads again in MiXCR, with one record for every CDR3 protein. The table lists 500,000 to 750,000 distinct CDR3 sequences, around 45% of them singletons. The sequencing sample was made of peripheral blood or thyroid tissue (not recorded which). The receptors here all came from a woman under 30 with Graves' hyperthyroidism.

V and J are TRBV3-1 and TRBJ2-7, with no clear D. The V and J ends lost 4 bases and 3 bases respectively, with 13 bases between them. This CDR3 region has 14 residues. Germline CDR1 LGHDT, CDR2 YNNKEL (reference sequence). The DNA of the CDR3 is TGTGCCAGCAGCCTCCAAAATAGAGTCTACGAGCAGTACTTC. It specifies CASSLQNRVYEQYF.

There are many counts of this clonotype. The chain links TRBV20-1 to TRBJ1-5; TRBD1 aligns across 10 bases. With V trimmed by 4 bases and J by 6 bases, 6 bases remained unmatched. The CDR3 is made up of 14 amino acids. The germline gives CDR1 DFQATT, CDR2 SNEGSKA (reference sequence). The DNA of the CDR3 is TGCAGTGCTACCCGGGACAGGGGCGGTCAGCCCCAGCATTTT. Translation gives CSATRDRGGQPQHF.

The CDR3 region has the DNA TGTGCCAGCAGCCAGGCTAGCGGGAGAAAAGACATTCAGTACTTC. It translates to CASSQASGRKDIQYF. The V call is TRBV4-2, the J call TRBJ2-5; TRBD2 matches 10 bases. The J call may be in error: the DNA end matches TRBJ2-4 better. The CDR3 sequence is 15 residues long. Germline CDR1 and CDR2: LGHNA and YNFKEQ.

This clonotype occurred many times. CDR3: CASSLEHYTGELFF. The CDR3 DNA sequence: TGTGCCAGCAGCTTAGAACACTACACCGGGGAGCTGTTTTTT. J is TRBJ2-2 and V is TRBV7-9; D unresolved. Trimming stripped 1 base from V and 3 bases from J, with 6 bases between. Germline CDR1 is SEHNR and CDR2 is FQNEAQ (reference sequence). This CDR3 comprises 14 residues.